This T cell receptor beta chain was recorded in a study of blood T cell repertoires in COVID-19. Looking at the study overall: PBMCs, B-cell-depleted T cells, or T cells provided the cDNA or gDNA that made up the material.

As handled by the study authors: Amplification from reference gene primers served as the basis for estimated nucleated cell counts. The method was immunoSEQ multiplex PCR; TCRdb's version includes in-frame clones alone and lacks a portion of them. The V and J calls and clone size were taken over from that table, and D and trimming were inferred from the DNA. The sample has 300,000 to 400,000 clones; 70% to 90% are singletons. The CDR3 runs to 17 residues. The V end was cut by 1 base, the J end by 4 bases, with 17 bases between. Germline-derived CDR1 and CDR2 are LNHDA and SQIVND (reference sequence).

Source material: peripheral blood. The clonotype comes from a woman between 50 and 59 years old with active or convalescent COVID-19. The chain couples TRBV19 to TRBJ1-5; D call uncertain. The CDR3 region is CASSIVGSRSSNQPQHF. DNA for the CDR3: TGTGCCAGTAGTATAGTAGGCAGTCGGAGCTCAAATCAGCCCCAGCATTTT.